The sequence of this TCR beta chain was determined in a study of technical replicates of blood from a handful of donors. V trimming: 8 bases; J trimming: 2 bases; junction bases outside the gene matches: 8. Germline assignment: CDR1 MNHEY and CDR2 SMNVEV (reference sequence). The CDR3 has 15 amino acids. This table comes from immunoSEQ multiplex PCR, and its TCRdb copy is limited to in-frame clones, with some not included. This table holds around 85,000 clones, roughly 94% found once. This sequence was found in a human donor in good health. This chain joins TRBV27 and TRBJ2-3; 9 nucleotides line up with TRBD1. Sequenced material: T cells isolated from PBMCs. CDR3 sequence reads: CASGQDRGHTDTQYF. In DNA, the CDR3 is TGTGCCAGCGGTCAGGACAGGGGACACACAGATACGCAGTATTTT.